The entry below describes one T cell receptor (beta chain). A junction end diverges from the germline sequence, so it may reflect a read error. Other DNA variants within this sample encode the same CDR3. These data come from a study of blood T cell repertoires in COVID-19. Study-wide context: COVID-19 samples from acute and convalescent phases originated in the United States, Italy and Spain. The cDNA or gDNA used as material had been derived from T cells, B-cell-depleted T cells, or PBMCs.

Per the original data handling: For nucleated cells, counts were estimated from reference gene primer amplification. Assay used: immunoSEQ multiplex PCR; TCRdb lists only in-frame clones, some missing. That table furnishes V, J and clone size, whereas the DNA furnished D and trimming. The sample consists of about 76,000 clones, roughly 91% of them appearing once. Germline V lookup: CDR1 LNHDA, CDR2 SQIVND (reference sequence). This CDR3 is built from 14 residues. Sequences were obtained from peripheral blood. The J gene is TRBJ2-1, the V gene TRBV19; D remains ambiguous. The source of this sequence is a woman in her fifties or sixties in a cohort sampled during active COVID-19. CDR3 sequence: CASSIKQFYNEQFF. CDR3 in DNA: TGTGCCAGCAGTATAAAACAGTTTTACAATGAGCAGTTCTTC.